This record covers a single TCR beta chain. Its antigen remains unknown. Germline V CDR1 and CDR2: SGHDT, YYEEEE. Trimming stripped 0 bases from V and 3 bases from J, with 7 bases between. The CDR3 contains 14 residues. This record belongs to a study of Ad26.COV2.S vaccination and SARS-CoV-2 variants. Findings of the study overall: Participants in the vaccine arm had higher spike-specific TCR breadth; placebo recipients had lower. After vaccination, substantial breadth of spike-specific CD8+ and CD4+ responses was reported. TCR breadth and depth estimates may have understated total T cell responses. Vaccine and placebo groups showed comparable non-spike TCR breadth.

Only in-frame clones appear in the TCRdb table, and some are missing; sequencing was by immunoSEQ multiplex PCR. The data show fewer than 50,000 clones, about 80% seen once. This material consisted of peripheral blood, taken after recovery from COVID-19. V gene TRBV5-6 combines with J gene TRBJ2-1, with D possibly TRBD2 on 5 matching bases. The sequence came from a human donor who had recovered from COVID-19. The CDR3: CASSLVGSYNEQFF. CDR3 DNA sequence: TGTGCCAGCAGCTTGGTGGGGAGCTACAATGAGCAGTTCTTC.